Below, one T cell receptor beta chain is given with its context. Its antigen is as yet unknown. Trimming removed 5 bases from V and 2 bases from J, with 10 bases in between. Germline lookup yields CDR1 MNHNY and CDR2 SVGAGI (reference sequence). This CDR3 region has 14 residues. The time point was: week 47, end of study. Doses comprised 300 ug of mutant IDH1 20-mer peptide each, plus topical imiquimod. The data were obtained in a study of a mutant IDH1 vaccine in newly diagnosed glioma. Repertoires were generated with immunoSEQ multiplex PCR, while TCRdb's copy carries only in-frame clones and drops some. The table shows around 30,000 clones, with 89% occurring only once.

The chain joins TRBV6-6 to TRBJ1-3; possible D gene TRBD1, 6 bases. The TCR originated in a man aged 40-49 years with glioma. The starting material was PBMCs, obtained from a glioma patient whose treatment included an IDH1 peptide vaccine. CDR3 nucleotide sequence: TGTGCCAGCAGTCCGGGGGCGGCTGGAAACACCATATATTTT. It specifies CASSPGAAGNTIYF.